The 26 T cell receptor beta chains given below trace back to one sample, sequenced in a study of T cell changes during pregnancy in multiple sclerosis. TCRdb's copy holds only in-frame clones and misses some; the assay was immunoSEQ multiplex PCR. The data contain about 44,000 clones, 80% to 95% of them seen just once; the ten biggest clones take up about 0.65%. The specimen comprised CD4+ T cells from peripheral blood mononuclear cells, sampled before pregnancy. The receptors derive from a female donor with multiple sclerosis, enrolled in a pregnancy study.

The rearrangement links TRBV6-1 to TRBJ1-2; 9 nucleotides line up with TRBD1. CDR1 is MNHNS and CDR2 is SASEGT in the germline V gene. The CDR3 length is 14 residues. Germline trimming cut 5 bases from V and 5 bases from J; bases unmatched to any gene: 6. CDR3 in amino acids: CASSRTGVIYGYTF. CDR3 coding DNA: TGTGCCAGCAGTCGGACAGGGGTTATATATGGCTACACCTTC.

This rearrangement joins TRBV5-4 to TRBJ1-1, with TRBD1 matching 9 bases. The CDR3 covers 15 residues. Germline trimming cut 4 bases from V and 4 bases from J; bases unmatched to any gene: 8. Germline loops: CDR1 SGHNT, CDR2 YYREEE (reference sequence). This CDR3 is CASSLGTGMTTEAFF. The CDR3 DNA follows: TGTGCCAGCAGCCTTGGGACAGGGATGACCACTGAAGCTTTCTTT.

In nucleotides, the CDR3 is TGTGCCAGCAGTGCCCCACAGCTAGCCAAAAACATTCAGTACTTC. It translates to CASSAPQLAKNIQYF. The V gene is TRBV6-1, the J gene TRBJ2-4; D not certain. V was clipped by 4 bases and J by 0 bases, with 10 bases between them. There are 15 residues in the CDR3. The germline CDR1 and CDR2 sequences are MNHNS and SASEGT.

This chain links TRBV28 with TRBJ2-3, with TRBD2 matching over 9 bases. This CDR3 contains 16 residues. The germline CDR1 and CDR2 sequences are MDHEN and SYDVKM. Unmatched junction bases numbered 11, after V lost 5 bases and J lost 5 bases. The CDR3 coding sequence is TGTGCCAGCAGTGACAGCGGGAGGACCTCAGGAGATACGCAGTATTTT. Translation: CASSDSGRTSGDTQYF.

This rearrangement joins TRBV7-9 to TRBJ1-2; no reliable D call. The germline V gene has CDR1 SEHNR and CDR2 FQNEAQ (reference sequence). There are 13 residues in the CDR3. Trimming shortened V by 1 base and J by 4 bases, and 7 bases separated the two germline ends. For the CDR3, the DNA is TGTGCCAGCAGCTTAGAGACAAGCTATGGCTACACCTTC. Translation gives CASSLETSYGYTF.

The table lists this clone with a few counts. V usage is TRBV5-8 and J usage is TRBJ1-2, with 8 bases matching TRBD1. V lost 4 bases, J lost 8 bases, and 7 bases stayed unmatched. Per germline, CDR1 SGHTS and CDR2 YDEGEE. The CDR3 is 13 residues long. Here the CDR3 DNA reads TGTGCCAGCAGCCCTTGGACAGGGAAGGGCTACACCTTC. This translates into CASSPWTGKGYTF.

The table lists this clone with a count of one. The chain joins TRBV27 to TRBJ1-5; TRBD1 aligns across 7 bases. The CDR3 covers 16 residues. Looked up from germline, CDR1 is MNHEY and CDR2 is SMNVEV (reference sequence). The J segment lost 2 bases and the V segment lost 1 base, leaving 5 bases of the junction unmatched. CDR3 sequence (DNA): TGTGCCAGCAGTTTATGGGACAGTAACGGCAATCAGCCCCAGCATTTT. This translates into CASSLWDSNGNQPQHF.

The chain joins TRBV4-3 to TRBJ1-2; a weak D match, TRBD1 (5 bases). The V gene's germline CDR1 is LGHNA and CDR2 YSLEER. The V end lost 0 bases, the J end lost 1 base, and 6 bases lay between the germline ends. The CDR3 runs to 14 residues. The CDR3 bases are TGCGCCAGCAGCCAAGAAGGACATAACTATGGCTACACCTTC. Translating it yields CASSQEGHNYGYTF.

The chain couples TRBV6-5 to TRBJ1-6, with TRBD1 identical over 8 bases. The V segment lost 5 bases and the J segment 12 bases; nucleotides outside the gene matches: 9. Germline values: CDR1 MNHEY, CDR2 SVGAGI. CDR3 length: 14 residues. The chain's CDR3 is CASSETRGRGPLHF. Here the CDR3 DNA reads TGTGCCAGCAGTGAGACCAGGGGGCGAGGACCCCTCCACTTT.

The V gene is TRBV2, the J gene TRBJ2-1; 11 nucleotides align to TRBD2. This CDR3 is 15 amino acids long. Germline CDR1 SNHLY, CDR2 FYNNEI. V dropped 5 bases and J dropped 3; count of bases not matched to a gene: 3. The CDR3 DNA is TGTGCCAGCAGTCCTACTAGCGGGGGCTACAATGAGCAGTTCTTC. This gives the protein CASSPTSGGYNEQFF.

V is TRBV4-3 and J is TRBJ1-4; 11 bases fit TRBD1. The CDR3 spans 18 residues. Trimming removed 0 bases from V and 13 bases from J; junction bases left unmatched: 16. Germline assignment: CDR1 LGHNA and CDR2 YSLEER. The CDR3 nucleotides read TGCGCCAGCAGCCAAGATTTGGGACAGGGGGTTTCGCAGGGCGGACTGTTTTTT. This sequence encodes CASSQDLGQGVSQGGLFF.

V is TRBV4-1 and J is TRBJ1-1, with TRBD1 as a possible D gene (5 bases). This CDR3 has 15 residues. V lost 3 bases and J 4 bases, leaving 15 bases between the germline ends. CDR1 and CDR2 from the germline V gene are MGHRA and YSYEKL. CDR3 loop: CASSQQGWGFTEAFF. In DNA form, the CDR3 reads TGCGCCAGCAGCCAGCAGGGTTGGGGTTTCACTGAAGCTTTCTTT.

The V and J genes are TRBV30 and TRBJ2-2; perhaps TRBD2 as D (5 bases). This CDR3 contains 14 residues. Germline V gene data show CDR1 as GTSNPN and CDR2 as SVGIG (reference sequence). V was clipped by 0 bases and J by 5 bases, with 10 bases between them. The CDR3 protein is CAWSVGRLTGELFF. The CDR3 nucleotides read TGTGCCTGGAGTGTCGGCAGACTAACCGGGGAGCTGTTTTTT.

DNA of the CDR3: TGTGCCAGCAGCTTCGGGGAGACAGGGGGGCAGTACTTC. This gives the protein CASSFGETGGQYF. J is TRBJ2-7 and V is TRBV11-3; 9 bases are a match to TRBD1. Germline-derived CDR1 and CDR2 are SGHNT and YENEEA. V shed 3 bases, J shed 9 bases, and the junction held 6 bases outside the gene matches. The length of the CDR3 is 13 residues.

The chain joins TRBV6-6 to TRBJ1-2; 8 bases line up with TRBD1. The CDR3 runs to 16 residues. In germline, CDR1 is MNHNY, CDR2 SVGAGI (reference sequence). The V gene end was trimmed by 7 bases and the J gene end by 5 bases; junction bases not matched to a gene: 15. The CDR3 region has the DNA TGTGCCAGCACGAGGCTCGCGGGACAGGTGTTTTATGGCTACACCTTC. It translates to CASTRLAGQVFYGYTF.

The V and J genes are TRBV19 and TRBJ1-1, with TRBD1 identical over 9 bases. The CDR3 is 15 residues long. From germline, CDR1 is LNHDA and CDR2 SQIVND (reference sequence). V gave up 4 bases and J gave up 0 bases; unmatched junction bases: 3. The CDR3 loop reads CASSTRQGVNTEAFF. The CDR3 DNA reads as TGTGCCAGTAGTACCCGACAGGGGGTGAACACTGAAGCTTTCTTT.

This chain joins TRBV11-2 and TRBJ2-1; 10 nucleotides agree with TRBD2. In germline, CDR1 is SGHAT, CDR2 FQNNGV. The CDR3 loop spans 15 amino acids. With 1 base clipped from V and 7 bases from J, the junction kept 4 bases outside the gene matches. The CDR3 is CASSLVLAGSNEQFF. CDR3 sequence (DNA): TGTGCCAGCAGCTTAGTACTAGCGGGATCGAATGAGCAGTTCTTC.

The J gene is TRBJ2-5, the V gene TRBV19, with TRBD1 matching over 8 bases. The CDR3 is 16 amino acids. Germline V lookup: CDR1 LNHDA, CDR2 SQIVND (reference sequence). Losses at the gene ends were 7 bases for V and 1 base for J; bases not matched to a gene: 11. CDR3 amino acids: CASTQKGQGLQETQYF. In DNA form, the CDR3 reads TGTGCCAGTACCCAAAAAGGACAGGGACTCCAAGAGACCCAGTACTTC.

Only one count was recorded for this clone. This chain links TRBV19 with TRBJ2-1; 16 bases align to TRBD2. The CDR3 is made up of 18 amino acids. Germline loops: CDR1 LNHDA, CDR2 SQIVND (reference sequence). Germline trimming cut 3 bases from V and 6 bases from J; bases unmatched to any gene: 8. DNA for the CDR3: TGTGCCAGTAGTATGAGGGGACTAGCGGGAGGGGCATCCAATGAGCAGTTCTTC. It codes for CASSMRGLAGGASNEQFF.

This clone appeared a few times. The chain employs TRBV28 and TRBJ1-1, with unresolved D. Trimming removed 1 base at V and 1 base at J, with 7 bases between. This CDR3 is built from 14 residues. The germline CDR1 and CDR2 sequences are MDHEN and SYDVKM. The CDR3 sequence: CASSLYITNTEAFF. CDR3 nucleotides: TGTGCCAGCAGTTTATACATTACGAACACTGAAGCTTTCTTT. Full variable domain (outside the CDR3, taken from reference TRBV28 and TRBJ1-1): DVKVTQSSRYLVKRTGEKVFLECVQDMDHENMFWYRQDPGLGLRLIYFSYDVKMKEKGDIPEGYSVSREKKERFSLILESASTNQTSMYLCASSLYITNTEAFFGQGTRLTVV.

V usage is TRBV5-4 and J usage is TRBJ2-7, with 7 positions matching TRBD1. The CDR3 extends over 14 amino acids. The V segment lost 3 bases and the J segment 0 bases; nucleotides outside the gene matches: 3. The germline gives CDR1 SGHNT, CDR2 YYREEE (reference sequence). Written as DNA, the CDR3 is TGTGCCAGCAGCTCCGGGACAGACTCCTACGAGCAGTACTTC. It specifies CASSSGTDSYEQYF.

This chain uses TRBV5-1 with TRBJ2-1, with TRBD1 identical over 9 bases. The CDR3 is 15 amino acids. J lost 4 bases, V lost 3 bases, and 5 bases had no gene match. In germline, CDR1 is SGHRS, CDR2 YFSETQ. In DNA form, the CDR3 reads TGCGCCAGCAGCTCCGGACAGGGGCAATACAATGAGCAGTTCTTC. Translated: CASSSGQGQYNEQFF.

The chain recombines TRBV4-2 with TRBJ2-7; TRBD1 agrees at 7 bases. CDR1 LGHNA and CDR2 YNFKEQ come from the germline V gene. The length of the CDR3 is 16 residues. Trimming cost V 0 bases and J 2 bases; bases outside gene matches: 7. The CDR3 is CASSQDGADRAYEQYF. The CDR3 DNA reads as TGTGCCAGCAGCCAAGATGGGGCCGACAGGGCCTACGAGCAGTACTTC.

The V call is TRBV6-5, the J call TRBJ1-6; no reliable D call. Germline loops: CDR1 MNHEY, CDR2 SVGAGI. V dropped 8 bases and J dropped 8 bases, with 16 bases sitting between them. The CDR3 has 14 residues. Here the CDR3 reads CASGGPGTDSPLHF. The CDR3 DNA reads as TGTGCCAGCGGAGGTCCAGGCACAGATTCACCCCTCCACTTT.

This clone has just a few counts. The CDR3 is CAWSWGVNTEAFF. CDR3 in DNA: TGTGCCTGGAGTTGGGGGGTGAACACTGAAGCTTTCTTT. This chain links TRBV30 with TRBJ1-1, with D possibly matching TRBD1 (5 bases). The CDR3 extends over 13 amino acids. Trimming shortened V by 2 bases and J by 0 bases, and 7 bases separated the two germline ends. CDR1 and CDR2 from the germline V gene are GTSNPN and SVGIG (reference sequence).

V gene TRBV5-3 combines with J gene TRBJ2-3; TRBD2 matches at 7 bases. TRBV5-3 is an ORF, with its function uncertain. The V and J ends lost 3 bases and 1 base, in that order; junction bases with no gene match: 5. The CDR3 consists of 15 residues. CDR3 sequence: CARSSHGGGTDTQYF. CDR3 nucleotides: TGTGCCAGAAGCTCCCATGGGGGGGGCACAGATACGCAGTATTTT.